This T cell receptor beta chain emerged from a study of blood T cells in healthy people across ages. General observations from the study: In long-lived donors, naive CD4+ cell counts and diversity exceeded those of aged donors. Diversity of TCR beta correlated strongly with naive T cell percentage.

The second PCR ran about 6 to 11 cycles with a sample-barcoded 5' primer and J-beta primers. Each CDR3 protein gets one entry after TCRdb re-called the 5' RACE reads with MiXCR. The sample lists over 500,000 distinct CDR3 sequences; more than 45% were seen once. The germline gives CDR1 MNHNY, CDR2 SVGAGI (reference sequence). Deletions cut 11 bases from V and 4 bases from J, with 12 bases between. The CDR3 totals 12 residues. This clonotype was seen only a few times. Its antigen is unidentified. V is TRBV6-6 and J is TRBJ2-1; D is perhaps TRBD1 (7 bases). Input material: blood. This TCR was sampled from an elderly woman in good health. CDR3: CAGGTAYNEQFF. The CDR3 DNA is TGTGCCGGGGGGACAGCGTACAATGAGCAGTTCTTC.